Each of the 5 T cell receptor beta chains below was sequenced from the same sample in a study of blood T cell repertoires in COVID-19. The assay was immunoSEQ multiplex PCR, and TCRdb's table has in-frame clones only and misses some. The sample lists approximately 70,000 clones; about 80% were seen once. The sequenced material came from peripheral blood. All receptors derive from a man between 65 and 85 years old who had recovered from COVID-19.

This chain connects TRBV28 to TRBJ1-5; maybe TRBD1 (6 bases). CDR3 size: 14 residues. V was cut by 6 bases and J by 6 bases, with 15 bases left in between. CDR1 and CDR2 (germline): MDHEN, SYDVKM. The CDR3 spells CASRTGYVAQPQHF. The CDR3 DNA reads as TGTGCCAGCAGAACAGGGTACGTGGCTCAGCCCCAGCATTTT.

This sequence joins TRBV24-1 and TRBJ2-5, with D tentatively TRBD1 (6 bases). Trimming took 6 bases from V and 5 from J, leaving 12 bases between them. Germline assignment: CDR1 KGHDR and CDR2 SFDVKD. The CDR3 extends over 13 amino acids. The CDR3 sequence is CATSLGGQETQYF. The CDR3 region has the DNA TGTGCCACCAGTTTAGGGGGTCAGGAGACCCAGTACTTC.

This clone was found a few times. V gene TRBV24-1 combines with J gene TRBJ2-7, with D perhaps TRBD1 (6 bases). This CDR3 comprises 15 residues. V gave up 3 bases and J gave up 2 bases, with 13 bases separating them. In germline, CDR1 is KGHDR, CDR2 SFDVKD. The CDR3 loop is CATSDPGTSPYEQYF. CDR3 sequence (DNA): TGTGCCACCAGTGATCCCGGGACAAGCCCCTACGAGCAGTACTTC.

This chain joins TRBV7-2 and TRBJ2-3; the D gene is possibly TRBD1 (5 bases). The CDR3 extends over 13 amino acids. Trimming shortened V by 3 bases and J by 6 bases, and 10 bases separated the two germline ends. In germline, CDR1 is SGHTA, CDR2 FQGNSA. CDR3 amino acids: CASSFKTVDTQYF. DNA of the CDR3: TGTGCCAGCAGCTTTAAGACAGTGGATACGCAGTATTTT.

V gene TRBV10-3 combines with J gene TRBJ2-7, with 9 bases aligning to TRBD1. Germline V gene data show CDR1 as ENHRY and CDR2 as SYGVKD. CDR3 length equals 13 residues. V lost 9 bases and J lost 3; bases outside the gene matches: 6. The DNA of the CDR3 is TGTGCCATAAGACGGGACAGGGACTACGAGCAGTACTTC. Translated, it gives CAIRRDRDYEQYF.